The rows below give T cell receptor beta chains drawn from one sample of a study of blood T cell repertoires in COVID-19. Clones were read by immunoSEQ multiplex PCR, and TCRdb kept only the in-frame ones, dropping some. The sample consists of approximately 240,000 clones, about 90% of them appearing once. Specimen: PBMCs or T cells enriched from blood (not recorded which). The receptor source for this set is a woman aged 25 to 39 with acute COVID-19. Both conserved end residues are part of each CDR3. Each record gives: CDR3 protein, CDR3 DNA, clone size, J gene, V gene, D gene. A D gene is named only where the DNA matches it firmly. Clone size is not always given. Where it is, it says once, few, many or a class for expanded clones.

CASSFWLGDTGELFF	TGTGCCAGCAGCTTTTGGTTGGGAGACACCGGGGAGCTGTTTTTT	NA	TRBJ2-2	TRBV7-9	NA
CASSSLTLGTEAFF	TGTGCCAGCAGCTCTCTGACTTTAGGCACTGAAGCTTTCTTT	NA	TRBJ1-1	TRBV5-6	NA
CASSAFRGYEQYF	TGTGCCAGCAGCGCCTTTAGGGGCTACGAGCAGTACTTC	NA	TRBJ2-7	TRBV28	NA
CASSLLVLLGNEQFF	TGTGCCAGCAGCTTATTGGTGTTACTAGGGAATGAGCAGTTCTTC	NA	TRBJ2-1	TRBV5-6	NA
CASSELAGLTGELFF	TGCGCCAGCAGTGAACTAGCGGGGCTCACCGGGGAGCTGTTTTTT	NA	TRBJ2-2	TRBV10-1	TRBD2
CASSQTGVNNEQFF	TGCGCCAGCAGCCAGACAGGGGTCAACAATGAGCAGTTCTTC	few	TRBJ2-1	TRBV4-3	TRBD1
CASSFSGQGNNEQYF	TGTGCCAGCAGCTTTTCGGGACAGGGAAATAACGAGCAGTACTTC	NA	TRBJ2-7	TRBV7-9	TRBD1
CAISETSGRPGSYEQYF	TGTGCCATCAGTGAGACTAGCGGGAGGCCGGGCTCCTACGAGCAGTACTTC	NA	TRBJ2-7	TRBV10-3	TRBD2
CASSFIGRGMTKNIQYF	TGTGCCAGCAGTTTTATCGGGAGGGGGATGACCAAAAACATTCAGTACTTC	NA	TRBJ2-4	TRBV28	TRBD2
CASRNALDRGGYTF	TGTGCCAGCAGGAATGCCCTGGACAGGGGCGGCTACACCTTC	NA	TRBJ1-2	TRBV7-8	TRBD1
CASSPRLKRPSYEQYF	TGTGCCAGCTCCCCCAGGCTGAAGCGGCCCTCCTACGAGCAGTACTTC	NA	TRBJ2-7	TRBV27	NA
CASTTEGQGGQKLFF	TGTGCCAGCACCACCGAGGGACAGGGTGGACAAAAACTGTTTTTT	NA	TRBJ1-4	TRBV2	TRBD1
CASSSYSSGKNIQYF	TGTGCCAGTAGTTCGTACTCCTCGGGCAAAAACATTCAGTACTTC	NA	TRBJ2-4	TRBV19	NA
CASSRQGGNTDTQYF	TGTGCCAGCAGCCGTCAGGGAGGCAACACAGATACGCAGTATTTT	NA	TRBJ2-3	TRBV7-2	NA
CATSSSQGAVKYEQFF	TGTGCCACCAGCAGTTCACAGGGGGCGGTTAAGTATGAGCAGTTCTTC	NA	TRBJ2-1	TRBV15	TRBD1